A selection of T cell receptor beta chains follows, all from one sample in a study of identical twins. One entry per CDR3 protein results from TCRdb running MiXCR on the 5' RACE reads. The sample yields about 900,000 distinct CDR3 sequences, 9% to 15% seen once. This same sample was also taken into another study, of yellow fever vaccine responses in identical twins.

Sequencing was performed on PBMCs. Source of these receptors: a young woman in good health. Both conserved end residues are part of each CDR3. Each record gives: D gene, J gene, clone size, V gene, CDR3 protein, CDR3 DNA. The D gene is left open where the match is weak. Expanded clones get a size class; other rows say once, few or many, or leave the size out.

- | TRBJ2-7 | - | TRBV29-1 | CSVEGNSETAYEQYF | TGCAGCGTTGAAGGTAATAGCGAGACCGCCTACGAGCAGTACTTC
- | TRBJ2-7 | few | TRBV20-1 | CSARHKSGEQYF | TGCAGTGCTAGGCACAAGTCGGGAGAGCAGTACTTC
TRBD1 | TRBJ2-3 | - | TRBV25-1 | CASRGGSGTDTQYF | TGTGCCAGCAGAGGGGGCAGCGGCACAGATACGCAGTATTTT
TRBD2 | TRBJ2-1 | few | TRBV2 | CASSEWGLAGFEQFF | TGTGCCAGCAGTGAGTGGGGACTAGCGGGATTTGAGCAGTTCTTC
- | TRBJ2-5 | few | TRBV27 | CASAGTYQETQYF | TGTGCCAGCGCCGGGACATACCAAGAGACCCAGTACTTC
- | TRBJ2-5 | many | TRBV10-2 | CASSESVTWQETQYF | TGCGCCAGCAGTGAGTCAGTCACCTGGCAAGAGACCCAGTACTTC
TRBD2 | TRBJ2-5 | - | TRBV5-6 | CASSFPLAGGRGKTQYF | TGTGCCAGCAGCTTCCCACTAGCGGGAGGGCGAGGGAAGACCCAGTACTTC
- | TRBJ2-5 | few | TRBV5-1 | CASTPSPQETQYF | TGCGCCTCCACCCCCAGCCCTCAAGAGACCCAGTACTTC
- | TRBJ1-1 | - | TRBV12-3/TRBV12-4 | CASRMTAHEAFF | TGTGCCAGCAGGATGACCGCACATGAAGCTTTCTTT
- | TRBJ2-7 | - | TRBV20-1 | CSARDSRQMSSYEQYF | TGCAGTGCTAGAGACAGTCGGCAGATGAGCTCCTACGAGCAGTACTTC
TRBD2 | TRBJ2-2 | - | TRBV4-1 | CASSQGLAGEGGELFF | TGCGCCAGCAGCCAAGGACTAGCGGGGGAGGGCGGGGAGCTGTTTTTT
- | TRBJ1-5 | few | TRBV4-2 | CASSQQGGMQPQHF | TGTGCCAGCAGCCAGCAGGGTGGTATGCAGCCCCAGCATTTT
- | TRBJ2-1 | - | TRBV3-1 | CASSQGLQEDEQFF | TGTGCCAGCAGCCAAGGACTCCAAGAAGATGAGCAGTTCTTC
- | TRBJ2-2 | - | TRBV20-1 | CSARDQKQGGTGELFF | TGCAGTGCTAGAGATCAAAAACAGGGAGGGACCGGGGAGCTGTTTTTT
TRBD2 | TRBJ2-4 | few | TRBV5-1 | CASSLAPSGSSSKNIQYF | TGCGCCAGCAGCTTGGCCCCTAGCGGGAGTTCTTCCAAAAACATTCAGTACTTC
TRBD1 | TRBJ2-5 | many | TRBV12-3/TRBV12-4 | CASSWGQGFGVETQYF | TGTGCCAGCAGTTGGGGACAGGGGTTTGGTGTGGAGACCCAGTACTTC
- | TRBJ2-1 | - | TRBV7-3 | CASSLNPRETYNEQFF | TGTGCCAGCAGCTTAAATCCTCGGGAGACGTACAATGAGCAGTTCTTC
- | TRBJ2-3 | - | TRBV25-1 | CASSSRRAGADTQYF | TGTGCCAGCAGTTCACGACGGGCTGGGGCAGATACGCAGTATTTT
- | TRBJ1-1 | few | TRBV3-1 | CASSPEGVNTEAFF | TGTGCCAGCAGCCCGGAGGGGGTGAACACTGAAGCTTTCTTT
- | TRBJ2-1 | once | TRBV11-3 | CASSFGPLGYNEQFF | TGTGCCAGCAGCTTCGGGCCTCTTGGTTACAATGAGCAGTTCTTC
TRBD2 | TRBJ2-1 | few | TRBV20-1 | CSARAPGLAGDEQFF | TGCAGTGCTAGAGCCCCGGGACTAGCGGGAGATGAGCAGTTCTTC
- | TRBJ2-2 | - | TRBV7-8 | CASSLEWPRPGELFF | TGTGCCAGCAGCTTAGAGTGGCCCCGGCCCGGGGAGCTGTTTTTT
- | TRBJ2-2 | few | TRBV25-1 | CASISDANTGELFF | TGTGCCAGCATTTCTGACGCGAACACCGGGGAGCTGTTTTTT
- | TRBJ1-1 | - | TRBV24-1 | CATNSDNRKMNTEAFF | TGTGCCACCAATTCAGACAACCGAAAAATGAACACTGAAGCTTTCTTT
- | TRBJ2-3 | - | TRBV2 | CASGLLSTDTQYF | TGTGCCAGCGGTCTCTTGAGCACAGATACGCAGTATTTT
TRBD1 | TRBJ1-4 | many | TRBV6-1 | CASSEAPTGGNEKLFF | TGTGCCAGCAGTGAAGCCCCGACAGGGGGGAATGAAAAACTGTTTTTT
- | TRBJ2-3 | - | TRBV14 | CASSTTYTDTQYF | TGTGCCAGCAGCACGACCTACACAGATACGCAGTATTTT
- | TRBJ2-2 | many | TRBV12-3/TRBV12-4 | CASSFLETGELFF | TGTGCCAGCAGTTTTTTAGAGACCGGGGAGCTGTTTTTT
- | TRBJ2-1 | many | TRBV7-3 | CASSLFGGTSYNEQFF | TGTGCCAGCAGCTTATTCGGTGGGACATCCTACAATGAGCAGTTCTTC
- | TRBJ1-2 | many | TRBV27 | CASISSFGGYTF | TGTGCCAGCATTAGCAGCTTTGGTGGCTACACCTTC
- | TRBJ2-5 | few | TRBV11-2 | CASSLGPSRGQETQYF | TGTGCCAGCAGCTTAGGTCCCAGTAGGGGCCAAGAGACCCAGTACTTC
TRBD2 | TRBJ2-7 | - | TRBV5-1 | CASRGSGPYEQYF | TGCGCCAGCCGCGGGAGCGGGCCATACGAGCAGTACTTC
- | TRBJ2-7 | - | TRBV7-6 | CASSLAADPLRYEQYF | TGTGCCAGCAGCTTAGCGGCCGATCCTCTTCGGTACGAGCAGTACTTC
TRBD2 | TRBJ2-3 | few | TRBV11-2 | CASSSLAGGPGDTQYF | TGTGCCAGCAGCTCCCTAGCGGGGGGGCCGGGAGATACGCAGTATTTT
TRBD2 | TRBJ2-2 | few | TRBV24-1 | CATGGLAGGTGELFF | TGTGCCACCGGTGGACTAGCGGGCGGAACCGGGGAGCTGTTTTTT
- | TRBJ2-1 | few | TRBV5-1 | CASSRLTDNEQFF | TGCGCCAGCAGCCGATTGACTGACAATGAGCAGTTCTTC
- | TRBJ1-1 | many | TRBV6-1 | CASNVEGETEAFF | TGTGCCAGCAACGTAGAGGGGGAAACTGAAGCTTTCTTT
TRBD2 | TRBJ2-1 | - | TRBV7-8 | CASSKKSISTSGRLQEQFF | TGTGCCAGCAGCAAAAAATCTATATCAACTAGCGGGAGACTTCAAGAGCAGTTCTTC
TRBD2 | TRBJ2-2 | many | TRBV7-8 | CASSFRLAGTTGELFF | TGTGCCAGCAGCTTCAGACTAGCGGGGACTACTGGGGAGCTGTTTTTT
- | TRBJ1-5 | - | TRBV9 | CASSVDGLRQPQHF | TGTGCCAGCAGCGTAGATGGACTCCGGCAGCCCCAGCATTTT
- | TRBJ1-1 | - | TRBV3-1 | CASTKSAGYTEAFF | TGTGCCAGCACTAAATCAGCGGGTTACACTGAAGCTTTCTTT
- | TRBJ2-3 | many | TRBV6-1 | CASSSGGPADTQYF | TGTGCCAGCAGCTCCGGGGGTCCGGCAGATACGCAGTATTTT
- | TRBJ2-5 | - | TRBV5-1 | CASSLAPIEETQYF | TGCGCCAGCAGCTTGGCCCCCATCGAGGAGACCCAGTACTTC